The clone carrying this TCR beta chain was counted once. Its cognate antigen is unknown. This entry belongs to a study of cytomegalovirus exposure and HLA in healthy donors. Study findings and constraints: Follow-up analysis later connected one missense variant in DCLRE1C with trimming of TCR beta V- and J-genes.

With 60 Vbeta and 13 Jbeta primers, the PCR was carried out. Profiled with immunoSEQ multiplex PCR; TCRdb holds only in-frame clones, not every one. The top ten clones hold less than 3% of a sample with roughly 140,000 clones, approximately 80% of them seen once. The receptor comes from a woman younger than 30 in good health and CMV-seropositive. Sample: PBMCs.

The CDR3 sequence is CASSDKGGTDTQYF. The CDR3 DNA is TGTGCCAGCAGTGACAAGGGAGGCACAGATACGCAGTATTTT. V gene TRBV6-4 combines with J gene TRBJ2-3; tentatively, D is TRBD2 (5 bases). The CDR3 extends over 14 amino acids. Germline V gene sequence: CDR1 MRHNA, CDR2 SNTAGT. The V end lost 2 bases, the J end lost 1 base, and 7 bases lay between the germline ends.